The source of this T cell receptor (beta chain) is a study of response to subunit inactivated influenza vaccine. In this sample, this clonotype turned up a few times. What it recognizes is unknown. TCRdb recomputed calls from the RT-PCR reads with MiXCR, one row per CDR3 protein. The repertoire includes 450,000 to 600,000 distinct CDR3 sequences, under 8.5% of them detected once, and about 12% sits in the top ten. Trimming stripped 1 base from V and 3 bases from J, with 13 bases between. The length of the CDR3 is 15 residues. The germline V gene has CDR1 SGHTA and CDR2 FQGNSA. Study-level points and caveats: Authors suggested each seasonal influenza vaccination recruits few new T cells.

The chain employs TRBV7-2 and TRBJ2-7; D gene uncertain. The sequence was obtained from a man aged 50 to 69 who received an inactivated influenza vaccine. The sequences come from PBMCs from blood, collected around 2 years after vaccination. The CDR3 DNA sequence: TGTGCCAGCAGCTTAGAGATTATTGGGCTCTACGAGCAGTACTTC. Translation: CASSLEIIGLYEQYF.